This T cell receptor beta chain was recorded in a study of CD8+CD57+ T cells in acquired aplastic anemia. For the study at large: Average DNA yield from sorted CD4+ and CD8+ cells was around 3.2 ug. In CD4+ cells, healthy donors produced an average of approximately 11 million reads. Findings and limits, study-wide: Patients and controls shared roughly 30 CD8+ CDR3 sequences, which appeared highly expressed in patients and within their immunodominant clones. Patients and healthy controls showed no significant CD8+ Simpson's diversity difference.

This clonotype came up many times. What it binds is not known. Germline V CDR1 and CDR2: SGHRS, YFSETQ. J was trimmed by 3 bases and V by 7 bases; bases with no gene match: 8. CDR3 length: 14 amino acids. Profiles of TCR beta VDJ and CDR3 were generated from a genomic DNA template. TCRdb ran MiXCR on the reads and lists one entry per CDR3 protein. Of around 170,000 distinct CDR3 sequences listed, about 64% are singletons. The chain recombines TRBV5-1 with TRBJ2-7; 9 positions agree with TRBD2. Material for sequencing was sorted CD4+, CD8+, or CD8+CD57+ T cells (not recorded which) from PBMCs. This clonotype was obtained from a human donor in good health. CDR3 bases: TGCGCCAGCGGCCCCTCGACTAGCGGCTACGAGCAGTACTTC. Translation: CASGPSTSGYEQYF. The variable domain in full, completed from reference TRBV5-1 and TRBJ2-7, reads KAGVTQTPRYLIKTRGQQVTLSCSPISGHRSVSWYQQTPGQGLQFLFEYFSETQRNKGNFPGRFSGRQFSNSRSEMNVSTLELGDSALYLCASGPSTSGYEQYFGPGTRLTVT.